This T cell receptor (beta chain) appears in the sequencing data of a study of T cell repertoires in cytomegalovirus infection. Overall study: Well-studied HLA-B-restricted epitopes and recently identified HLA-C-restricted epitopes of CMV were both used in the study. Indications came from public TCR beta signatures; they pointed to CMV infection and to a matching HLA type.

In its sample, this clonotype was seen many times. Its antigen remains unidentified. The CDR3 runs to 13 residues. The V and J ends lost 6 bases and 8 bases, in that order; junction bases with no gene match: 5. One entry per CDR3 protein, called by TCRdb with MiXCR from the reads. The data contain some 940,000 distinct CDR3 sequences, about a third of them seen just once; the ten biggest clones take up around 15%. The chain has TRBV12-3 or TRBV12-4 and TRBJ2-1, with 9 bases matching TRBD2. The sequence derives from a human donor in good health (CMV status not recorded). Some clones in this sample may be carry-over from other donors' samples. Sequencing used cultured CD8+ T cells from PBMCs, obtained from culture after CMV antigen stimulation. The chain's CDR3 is CASSLPSGDEQFF. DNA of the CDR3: TGTGCCAGCAGCTTACCTAGCGGGGATGAGCAGTTCTTC.